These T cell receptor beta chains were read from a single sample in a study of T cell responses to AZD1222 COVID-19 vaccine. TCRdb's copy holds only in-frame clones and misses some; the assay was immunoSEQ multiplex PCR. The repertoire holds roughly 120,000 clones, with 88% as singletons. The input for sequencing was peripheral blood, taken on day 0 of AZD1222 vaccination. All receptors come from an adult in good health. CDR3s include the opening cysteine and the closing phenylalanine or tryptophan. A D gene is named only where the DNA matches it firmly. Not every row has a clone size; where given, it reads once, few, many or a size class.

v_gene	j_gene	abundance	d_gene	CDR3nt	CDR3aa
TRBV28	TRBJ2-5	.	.	TGTGCCAGCAGTTTATCTGGGGATGGAGAGACCCAGTACTTC	CASSLSGDGETQYF
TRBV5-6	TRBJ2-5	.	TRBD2	TGTGCCAGCAGCCCCGGGGGGGAGACCCAGTACTTC	CASSPGGETQYF
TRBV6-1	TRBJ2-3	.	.	TGTGCCAGCAGTGAAGGGACAATACCACGTAGAGATACGCAGTATTTT	CASSEGTIPRRDTQYF
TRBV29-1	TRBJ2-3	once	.	TGCAGCGCTGGGGGGGGCAGGACAGATACGCAGTATTTT	CSAGGGRTDTQYF
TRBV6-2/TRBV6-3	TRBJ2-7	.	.	TGTGCCAGCAGTTACAGGACTACTCTAGAGCAGTACTTC	CASSYRTTLEQYF
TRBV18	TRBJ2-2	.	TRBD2	TGTGCCAGCTCACCAGCGGGACTAAGGACGACCGGGGAGCTGTTTTTT	CASSPAGLRTTGELFF
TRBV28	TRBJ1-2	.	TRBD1	TGTGCCAGCAACCCGGACAGGGGCTATGGCTACACCTTC	CASNPDRGYGYTF
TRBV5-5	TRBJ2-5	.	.	TGTGCCAGCAGCTCGACCTCCCAGACCCAGTACTTC	CASSSTSQTQYF
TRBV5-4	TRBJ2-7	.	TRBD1	TGTGCCAGCAGCATCCGGGACAGGGACTACGAGCAGTACTTC	CASSIRDRDYEQYF
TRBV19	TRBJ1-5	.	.	TGTGCCAGTAGTATAGATCGGGGGCCACCTAGTCAGCCCCAGCATTTT	CASSIDRGPPSQPQHF
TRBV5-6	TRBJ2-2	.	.	TGTGCCAGCAGCGCCCAGGGGTTCGGGGAGCTGTTTTTT	CASSAQGFGELFF
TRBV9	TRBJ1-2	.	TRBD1	TGTGCCAGCAGCGTAGGACAGGGGAGAAACTATGGCTACACCTTC	CASSVGQGRNYGYTF
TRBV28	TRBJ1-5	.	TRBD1	TGTGCCAGCAGTTTATTAGGGGGCTACCAGCCCCAGCATTTT	CASSLLGGYQPQHF
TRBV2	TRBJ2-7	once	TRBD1	TGTGCCAGCAGCACACAGGGGGCAGGTTTCAACTACGAGCAGTACTTC	CASSTQGAGFNYEQYF